Each of the 7 T cell receptor beta chains below was sequenced from the same sample in a study of T-cell reconstitution after alpha-beta-depleted transplantation in children. The authors prepared the TCRbeta library with unique molecular identifiers. TCRdb redid the calling of the PCR reads with MiXCR, one entry per CDR3 protein. Of more than 200,000 distinct CDR3 sequences listed, about 25% were seen once; the top ten hold about 2.6%. The material was PBMCs, obtained before TCRalphabeta/CD19-depleted stem cell transplant. All receptors derive from a girl aged 2-15 years with Fanconi anemia, due to receive a stem cell transplant.

The chain carries TRBV5-1 and TRBJ2-1, with 8 bases that match TRBD2. This CDR3 is built from 15 residues. Germline V CDR1 and CDR2: SGHRS, YFSETQ. After removal of 4 bases from V and 10 bases from J, the junction contained 13 bases not matched to a gene. The CDR3 bases are TGCGCCAGCAGCAAGAGGACTAGCCCGGCCGGGGAGCAGTTCTTC. Translated: CASSKRTSPAGEQFF.

This clonotype was observed many times. V usage is TRBV29-1 and J usage is TRBJ1-4, with no clear D. The CDR3 sequence is 12 residues long. CDR1 is SQVTM and CDR2 is ANQGSEA in the germline V gene. Trimming cost V 5 bases and J 12 bases, with 16 bases left between them. The CDR3 DNA is TGCAGCGTTTATGGACGGTCCTCCCAACTGTTTTTT. Its protein is CSVYGRSSQLFF.

The V gene is TRBV11-2, the J gene TRBJ2-5; TRBD2 agrees at 9 bases. The germline CDR1 and CDR2 sequences are SGHAT and FQNNGV. With 1 base clipped from V and 4 bases from J, the junction kept 4 bases outside the gene matches. This CDR3 spans 15 amino acids. The CDR3 coding sequence is TGTGCCAGCAGCTTAGTGGGGACTAGCCTAGAGACCCAGTACTTC. It is translated as CASSLVGTSLETQYF.

The chain carries TRBV19 and TRBJ2-3; no firm D call. The V and J ends lost 4 bases and 2 bases respectively, with 19 bases between them. CDR1 and CDR2 from the germline V gene are LNHDA and SQIVND (reference sequence). The length of the CDR3 is 17 residues. The CDR3 loop reads CASSSERRTSATDTQYF. The CDR3 coding sequence is TGTGCCAGTAGTAGCGAGAGAAGGACGTCAGCCACAGATACGCAGTATTTT.

The chain employs TRBV18 and TRBJ2-3; a weak D match, TRBD1 (6 bases). Trimming left V 5 bases short and J 4 bases short, with 16 bases between. Germline V lookup: CDR1 KGHSH, CDR2 LQKENI. This CDR3 is 15 amino acids long. This CDR3 reads CASSRSGAYPDTQYF. CDR3 nucleotides: TGTGCCAGCTCAAGATCAGGGGCCTACCCAGATACGCAGTATTTT.

This clonotype was seen at least ten times. This chain joins TRBV9 and TRBJ2-7, with D uncertain. In germline, CDR1 is SGDLS, CDR2 YYNGEE. The CDR3 is 16 amino acids. V was shortened by 0 bases and J by 0 bases, with 13 bases between the two germline ends. The CDR3 DNA is TGTGCCAGCAGCGTAGAGGTAACGGCCAGCTCCTACGAGCAGTACTTC. Amino acid sequence: CASSVEVTASSYEQYF.

The chain is built from TRBV12-3 or TRBV12-4 and TRBJ1-2, with 7 bases lining up with TRBD1. J lost 1 base, V lost 8 bases, and 10 bases had no gene match. CDR3 size: 15 residues. The CDR3 DNA sequence: TGTGCCAGCCTCATGACAGGGTTGGGTAACTATGGCTACACCTTC. Protein: CASLMTGLGNYGYTF.